This is a list of T cell receptor beta chains from one sample in a study of blood T cells in healthy people across ages. TCRdb independently ran MiXCR on the 5' RACE reads; one entry per CDR3 protein. Here the sample spans 550,000 to 750,000 distinct CDR3 sequences, roughly 21% being singletons. The sample consisted of blood. The source of these receptors is a man in his 70s in good health. The CDR3 runs from the conserved cysteine through the conserved F or W. Fields, in order: V gene, clone size, J gene, D gene, CDR3 DNA, CDR3 protein. A D gene is named only where the DNA matches it firmly. Size is omitted from some rows. Given values are once, few, many or a class for expanded clones.

TRBV5-1	many	TRBJ1-1	NA	TGCGCCAGCAGCTTGGATCAGGACGCTGAAGCTTTCTTT	CASSLDQDAEAFF
TRBV6-2/TRBV6-3	NA	TRBJ2-5	NA	TGTGCCACCCTTCGACAGGCGGGCGGGGAGACCCAGTACTTC	CATLRQAGGETQYF
TRBV2	few	TRBJ2-2	NA	TGTGCCAGCAGACCAGAGAACACCGGGGAGCTGTTTTTT	CASRPENTGELFF
TRBV6-2/TRBV6-3	NA	TRBJ2-2	NA	TGTGCCAGCAGCCAGGGACTGACCGGGGAGCTGTTTTTT	CASSQGLTGELFF
TRBV12-3/TRBV12-4	NA	TRBJ2-5	TRBD1	TGTGCCAGCAGTCCGGGACAGGGGGCGAATCTTCAAGAGACCCAGTACTTC	CASSPGQGANLQETQYF
TRBV7-9	NA	TRBJ2-5	NA	TGTGCCAGCAGCTTAGGGCGGCAGGAACCGGAGACCCAGTACTTC	CASSLGRQEPETQYF
TRBV7-9	many	TRBJ2-5	TRBD2	TGTGCCAGCAGCTTAGTACTAGCGGGAGATGAAGAGACCCAGTACTTC	CASSLVLAGDEETQYF
TRBV29-1	few	TRBJ2-3	NA	TGCAGCGCCCGAGCGGGCAGCTCATCATCAGATACGCAGTATTTT	CSARAGSSSSDTQYF
TRBV28	many	TRBJ2-7	TRBD1	TGTGCCAGCAGTTTGACAGGGGGGTCCTACGAGCAGTACTTC	CASSLTGGSYEQYF
TRBV20-1	few	TRBJ1-1	NA	TGCAGTGCTAGAGATGGAGTCAGGCTGAACACTGAAGCTTTCTTT	CSARDGVRLNTEAFF
TRBV11-3	NA	TRBJ2-3	NA	TGTGCCAGCAGCCATGGTATACTAGACCAGTACACAGATACGCAGTATTTT	CASSHGILDQYTDTQYF
TRBV3-1	NA	TRBJ1-3	NA	TGTGCCAGCAGCCAGACAGTGATTTCTGGAAACACCATATATTTT	CASSQTVISGNTIYF
TRBV29-1	few	TRBJ1-2	TRBD1	TGCAGCGTTTGGACAGGGGATGGCTACACCTTC	CSVWTGDGYTF
TRBV28	few	TRBJ2-1	TRBD2	TGTGCCAGCGATAGCGGGAGTATCGGCGAGCAGTTCTTC	CASDSGSIGEQFF
TRBV4-1	NA	TRBJ1-4	NA	TGCGCCAGCAGCCAAGAGGGTACCGAAAAACTGTTTTTT	CASSQEGTEKLFF
TRBV28	many	TRBJ1-5	TRBD1	TGTGCCAGCAGCCCACCGACAGGGAATCAGCCCCAGCATTTT	CASSPPTGNQPQHF
TRBV7-6	many	TRBJ2-5	NA	TGTGCCAGCAGCTTAACAGGGTCCCAAGAGACCCAGTACTTC	CASSLTGSQETQYF
TRBV6-6	NA	TRBJ2-5	NA	TGTGCCAGCAGTTACTCGAGGCAGATCCAAGAGACCCAGTACTTC	CASSYSRQIQETQYF
TRBV11-2	few	TRBJ2-3	TRBD1	TGTGCCAGCAGCTTGGGACAGGCCACAGATACGCAGTATTTT	CASSLGQATDTQYF
TRBV15	few	TRBJ2-2	NA	TGTGCCACCAGCAGGTGGGGATCGGAAACCGGGGAGCTGTTTTTT	CATSRWGSETGELFF
TRBV9	NA	TRBJ2-1	NA	TGTGCCAGCAGCGTTAGAAGTTCCTACAATGAGCAGTTCTTC	CASSVRSSYNEQFF
TRBV20-1	NA	TRBJ2-3	TRBD2	TGCAGTGCTTCCAAATCTAGCGGACCCAGCACAGATACGCAGTATTTT	CSASKSSGPSTDTQYF
TRBV4-1	few	TRBJ2-7	NA	TGCGCCAGCAGCCGAGACGCCCCCCTGACGGACTATGAGCAGTACTTC	CASSRDAPLTDYEQYF
TRBV5-6	NA	TRBJ2-7	NA	TGTGCCAGCAGCCCCCCGGGGCTTGAGCAGTACTTC	CASSPPGLEQYF
TRBV27	few	TRBJ2-7	NA	TGTGCCAGCAGCCTACTTCCCCGGGACTCCTACGAGCAGTACTTC	CASSLLPRDSYEQYF
TRBV19	few	TRBJ2-3	NA	TGTGCCAGCGGGACAACAGAAACAGATACGCAGTATTTT	CASGTTETDTQYF
TRBV18	once	TRBJ1-2	TRBD1	TGTGCCAGCTCTCCACCGGGACAGGGGGCTTTCGGCTACACCTTC	CASSPPGQGAFGYTF
TRBV9	NA	TRBJ2-5	TRBD2	TGTGCCAGCAGCGTAGGCGCTAGCGGACTGGGGACCCAGTACTTC	CASSVGASGLGTQYF
TRBV5-1	few	TRBJ2-1	NA	TGCGCCAGCAGCTTGGAGGGGTGGGGGGGGGCGCGAGATGAGCAGTTCTTC	CASSLEGWGGARDEQFF
TRBV3-1	few	TRBJ2-7	NA	TGTGCCAGCAGCCAATCCCTCCCCTACGAGCAGTACTTC	CASSQSLPYEQYF
TRBV6-2/TRBV6-3	NA	TRBJ2-1	NA	TGTGCCAGCAGACGGTACGATGAGCAGTTCTTC	CASRRYDEQFF
TRBV29-1	many	TRBJ2-1	TRBD1	TGCAGCGTTGACCGGACAGGGACGTTCCTGCAGTTCTTC	CSVDRTGTFLQFF
TRBV7-8	many	TRBJ2-3	NA	TGTGCCAGCAGCAAGAAACCCGGGACTCGGTTGGGCACAGATACGCAGTATTTT	CASSKKPGTRLGTDTQYF